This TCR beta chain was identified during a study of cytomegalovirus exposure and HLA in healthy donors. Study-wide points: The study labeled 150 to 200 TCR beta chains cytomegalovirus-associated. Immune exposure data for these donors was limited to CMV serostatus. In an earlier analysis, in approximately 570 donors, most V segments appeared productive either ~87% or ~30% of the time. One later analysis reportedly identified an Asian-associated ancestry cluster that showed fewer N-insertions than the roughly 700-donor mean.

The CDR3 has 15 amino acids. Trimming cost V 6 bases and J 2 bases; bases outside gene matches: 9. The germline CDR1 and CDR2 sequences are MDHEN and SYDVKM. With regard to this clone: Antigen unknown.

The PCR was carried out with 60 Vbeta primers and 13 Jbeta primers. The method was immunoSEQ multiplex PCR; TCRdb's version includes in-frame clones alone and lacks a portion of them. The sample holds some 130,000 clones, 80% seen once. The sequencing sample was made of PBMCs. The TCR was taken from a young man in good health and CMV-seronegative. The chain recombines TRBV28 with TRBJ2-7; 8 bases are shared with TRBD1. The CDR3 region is CASRHGQGYTYEQYF. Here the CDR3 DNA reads TGTGCCAGCAGACATGGACAGGGATATACCTACGAGCAGTACTTC. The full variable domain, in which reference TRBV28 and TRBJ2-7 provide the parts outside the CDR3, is DVKVTQSSRYLVKRTGEKVFLECVQDMDHENMFWYRQDPGLGLRLIYFSYDVKMKEKGDIPEGYSVSREKKERFSLILESASTNQTSMYLCASRHGQGYTYEQYFGPGTRLTVT.